This entry lists 16 T cell receptor beta chains sequenced from one sample in a study of long-term antiretroviral therapy in people with HIV. The assay, immunoSEQ v3.0, was run at survey level. The method was immunoSEQ multiplex PCR; TCRdb's version includes in-frame clones alone and lacks a portion of them. Counted here are 25,000 to 35,000 clones, more than 95% occurring once; the ten biggest clones make up under 3.5%. This sample comprised unsorted PBMCs, obtained 6.9 years after starting antiretroviral therapy. Receptor source: a man aged 30 to 45 with HIV.

The genes are TRBV7-2 and TRBJ2-2; TRBD2 matches at 11 bases. J lost 6 bases, V lost 2 bases, and 11 bases had no gene match. Germline values: CDR1 SGHTA, CDR2 FQGNSA. There are 18 residues in the CDR3. The CDR3 nucleotides read TGTGCCAGCAGCTTAAGTGTAGCGGGAGGGCCGGGGGCCGGGGAGCTGTTTTTT. Translating it yields CASSLSVAGGPGAGELFF.

The V call is TRBV20-1, the J call TRBJ1-2; D ambiguous. Looked up from germline, CDR1 is DFQATT and CDR2 is SNEGSKA (reference sequence). The CDR3 is made up of 11 amino acids. The V and J ends lost 2 bases and 8 bases respectively, with 9 bases between them. This CDR3 is CSARLGFGYTF. The CDR3 coding sequence is TGCAGTGCTAGACTGGGGTTCGGCTACACCTTC.

The chain links TRBV6-5 to TRBJ1-5, with 7 bases aligning to TRBD1. This CDR3 contains 14 residues. The trim removed 6 bases at V and 6 bases at J, leaving 8 bases unmatched. Germline V gene data show CDR1 as MNHEY and CDR2 as SVGAGI. The CDR3 loop reads CASRIDRAGQPQHF. The DNA for the CDR3 is TGTGCCAGCAGGATAGACAGGGCAGGTCAGCCCCAGCATTTT.

The CDR3 loop is CSVAGLVTDTQYF. The CDR3 region has the DNA TGCAGCGTAGCGGGACTAGTCACAGATACGCAGTATTTT. The chain joins TRBV29-1 to TRBJ2-3; 8 nucleotides align to TRBD2. The germline gives CDR1 SQVTM, CDR2 ANQGSEA. The CDR3 loop spans 13 amino acids. J was trimmed by 2 bases and V by 6 bases; bases with no gene match: 4.

V and J are TRBV27 and TRBJ1-5; perhaps TRBD1 as D (6 bases). Per germline, CDR1 MNHEY and CDR2 SMNVEV (reference sequence). V lost 8 bases, J lost 6 bases, and 20 bases lay in between. The CDR3 totals 15 residues. CDR3 in DNA: TGTGCCAGCTCCCCCGTCCAGGGGAGGCCTCAGCCCCAGCATTTT. Its protein product is CASSPVQGRPQPQHF.

The V call is TRBV5-4, the J call TRBJ2-4; D is unclear. Germline assignment: CDR1 SGHNT and CDR2 YYREEE (reference sequence). The length of the CDR3 is 14 residues. V was pared by 3 bases and J by 6 bases, with 13 bases between. The chain's CDR3 is CASSSVELGNIQYF. The DNA for the CDR3 is TGTGCCAGCAGCTCGGTGGAATTAGGAAACATTCAGTACTTC.

V usage is TRBV14 and J usage is TRBJ1-5; D gene unclear. The CDR3 length is 14 residues. Germline V gene lookup returns CDR1 SGHDN and CDR2 FVKESK. V gave up 3 bases and J gave up 0 bases, with 6 bases separating them. For the CDR3, the DNA is TGTGCCAGCAGCCACAAGGGTAGCAATCAGCCCCAGCATTTT. It is translated as CASSHKGSNQPQHF.

The V and J genes are TRBV19 and TRBJ1-4, with 9 bases fitting TRBD1. The V gene's germline CDR1 is LNHDA and CDR2 SQIVND (reference sequence). The CDR3 sequence is 15 residues long. V was clipped by 3 bases and J by 8 bases; unmatched bases: 7. The CDR3 DNA reads TGTGCCAGTAGTATGTTGGACAGGGGAGGAGAAAAACTGTTTTTT. Its translation is CASSMLDRGGEKLFF.

The CDR3 nucleotides are TGTGCCAGCAGTGAACGGGAGGGTGGCGGCTACTATAATTCACCCCTCCACTTT. Protein: CASSEREGGGYYNSPLHF. This sequence joins TRBV25-1 and TRBJ1-6, with unresolved D. The CDR3 loop spans 18 amino acids. The V end was cut by 2 bases, the J end by 3 bases, with 17 bases between. Germline V CDR1 and CDR2: MGHDK, SYGVNS.

This clone appeared a single time. The chain couples TRBV6-5 to TRBJ1-2, with D possibly matching TRBD1 (6 bases). CDR3 size: 12 residues. The germline V gene encodes CDR1 MNHEY and CDR2 SVGAGI. The V and J ends lost 8 bases and 8 bases respectively, with 15 bases between them. The CDR3 region is CASPGGAEGYTF. DNA for the CDR3: TGTGCCAGCCCGGGGGGGGCCGAGGGCTACACCTTC.

The chain uses TRBV21-1 and TRBJ1-6; the D call TRBD1 from the table was never checked on the DNA. TRBV21-1 is termed a pseudogene. There are 15 residues in the CDR3. The CDR3: CASSKAGSANSPLHF. The CDR3 nucleotides are TGTGCCAGCAGCAAAGCGGGCAGTGCCAATTCACCCCTCCACTTT.

The chain joins TRBV7-8 to TRBJ2-3; D is undetermined. The CDR3 consists of 13 residues. The V end lost 2 bases, the J end lost 3 bases, and 6 bases lay between the germline ends. Germline CDR1 is SGHVS and CDR2 is FQNEAQ. As DNA, the CDR3 is TGTGCCAGCAGCTTACAGAAAACAGATACGCAGTATTTT. Amino acid sequence: CASSLQKTDTQYF.

The chain uses TRBV5-1 and TRBJ2-5, with 7 bases lining up with TRBD1. Trimming at V came to 1 base and at J to 3 bases, leaving 6 bases not matched to a gene. Germline CDR1 and CDR2: SGHRS and YFSETQ. The CDR3 has 15 residues. CDR3 sequence reads: CASSLHRGWEETQYF. The CDR3 DNA is TGCGCCAGCAGCTTGCACAGGGGTTGGGAAGAGACCCAGTACTTC.

The gene calls are TRBV5-4 and TRBJ1-1; D is perhaps TRBD1 (6 bases). Trimming stripped 4 bases from V and 8 bases from J, with 21 bases between. The germline V gene encodes CDR1 SGHNT and CDR2 YYREEE (reference sequence). The CDR3 is 15 residues long. Here the CDR3 reads CASSTYRDKSLEAFF. Here the CDR3 DNA reads TGTGCCAGCAGCACCTACCGGGACAAGAGCTTAGAAGCTTTCTTT.

The chain carries TRBV29-1 and TRBJ2-7; 11 nucleotides match TRBD2. Trimming took 4 bases from V and 7 from J; bases not matched to a gene: 6. CDR1 SQVTM and CDR2 ANQGSEA come from the germline V gene. The CDR3 totals 13 residues. Here the CDR3 reads CSVGPRLAGEQYF. CDR3 DNA sequence: TGCAGCGTTGGCCCCCGACTAGCGGGAGAGCAGTACTTC.

The DNA of the CDR3 is TGTGCCAGTAGTATTCGGCAGGGGAAGGGCGAGCAGTACTTC. This codes for CASSIRQGKGEQYF. This chain uses TRBV19 with TRBJ2-7, with TRBD1 as a possible D gene (6 bases). Per germline, CDR1 LNHDA and CDR2 SQIVND (reference sequence). CDR3 size: 14 residues. V lost 3 bases to trimming and J lost 6 bases, with 15 bases between them.